The clone carrying this T cell receptor (beta chain) was found once. Profiling relied on immunoSEQ multiplex PCR, and the TCRdb table lists in-frame clones only, not all of them. The sample contains tens of thousands of clones, nearly 90% of which appear only once. The record originates from a study of blood T cell repertoires in COVID-19. About the research overall: COVID-19 samples, acute and convalescent, were from the United States, Italy and Spain.

Seattle researchers signed up patients amid active infection and tracked them longitudinally. Material for sequencing was peripheral blood. The TCR originated in a man in his 60s with COVID-19, enrolled during active disease.

The CDR3 region is CASSTQRGGTVVGGYTF. CDR3 DNA sequence: TGTGCCAGCAGCACACAAAGGGGCGGGACGGTGGTCGGTGGCTACACCTTC. V and J are TRBV7-8 and TRBJ1-2; tentatively, D is TRBD1 (5 bases). The germline gives CDR1 SGHVS, CDR2 FQNEAQ. V lost 5 bases and J lost 7, with 26 bases in between. The CDR3 contains 17 residues.